The clone carrying this T cell receptor beta chain was seen at least ten times. The CDR3 covers 12 residues. V lost 0 bases, J lost 3 bases, and 2 bases lay in between. Looked up from germline, CDR1 is KGHSH and CDR2 is LQKENI. TCRdb independently ran MiXCR on the 5' RACE reads; one entry per CDR3 protein. The repertoire holds more than 55,000 distinct CDR3 sequences, with 24% as singletons. Time point denoted: technical triplicate 2. This specimen comes from a study of neurological immune-mediated disorders. The receptor's source is a man between 60 and 75 years old with HTLV-1-associated myelopathy (HAM/TSP). The chain uses TRBV18 and TRBJ1-2; D ambiguous. The specimen was PBMCs. CDR3 sequence: CASSPPDYGYTF. In nucleotides, the CDR3 is TGTGCCAGCTCACCACCGGACTATGGCTACACCTTC.